This entry describes one TCR beta chain. The antigen is not known. CDR3 length: 15 amino acids. In germline, CDR1 is LNHDA, CDR2 SQIVND (reference sequence). TCRdb re-called the 5' RACE reads, yielding one record per CDR3 amino acid sequence without DNA. This listing includes 350,000 to 500,000 distinct CDR3 sequences. This sample was taken from a study of T cells expressing NK-cell markers. Study results and caveats: Roughly 1.0-7.0% of CD8+ T cells in over 5 donors belonged to dominant NKG2C+ clonotypes. The leading position in the CD3+CD56-NKG2C+ fraction of a handful of donors also went to these clonotypes.

The receptor comes from a woman between 18 and 69 years old in good health. The chain joins TRBV19 to TRBJ1-5. Sequencing was carried out using blood T cells: a sorted CD56 or NKG2C T cell subset, CD4+ or CD8+ T cells, or bulk PBMC T cells (not recorded which). This CDR3 reads CASSAAGGNNQPQHF.